Below are 21 T cell receptor beta chains sequenced from a single sample in a study of vaccination effects on CD4 cells after COVID-19. The antigens these receptors bind are not known. Sequencing in the ViraFEST assay came after antigen-specific CD4+ T cells had been expanded with viral peptide pools, which were used to stimulate PBMC. CD4+ T cell isolation took place after about 11 days of culture. Nucleocapsid antibody tests were negative, and the vaccine recipients had no prior SARS-CoV-2 infection. The method was immunoSEQ multiplex PCR; TCRdb's version includes in-frame clones alone and lacks a portion of them. The table includes about 22,000 clones, about 69% detected once. Source: CD4+ T cells from PBMCs cultured with HCoV-NL63 spike peptides, taken before COVID-19 vaccination. These receptors were collected from a human donor who received a COVID-19 vaccine.

In this sample, this clone turned up a few times. The chain links TRBV2 to TRBJ1-1; no firm D call. The CDR3 runs 14 residues. Between the trimmed V and J ends, which lost 6 bases and 1 base, there was a span of 12 bases. Germline V gene lookup returns CDR1 SNHLY and CDR2 FYNNEI. CDR3: CASSPGGPNTEAFF. For the CDR3, the DNA is TGTGCCAGCAGCCCGGGAGGTCCGAACACTGAAGCTTTCTTT.

V is TRBV5-1 and J is TRBJ2-7, with 9 bases fitting TRBD2. J was trimmed by 3 bases and V by 4 bases; bases with no gene match: 14. This CDR3 comprises 17 residues. The germline CDR1 and CDR2 sequences are SGHRS and YFSETQ. DNA for the CDR3: TGCGCCAGCAGCCCCACCCTTCTAGCGGGACTACTCTACGAGCAGTACTTC. Amino acids: CASSPTLLAGLLYEQYF.

This clone was counted only a few times. The J gene is TRBJ1-6, the V gene TRBV12-5; 8 bases fit TRBD1. There are 20 residues in the CDR3. The germline gives CDR1 LGHNT, CDR2 FRNRAP. With 7 bases clipped from V and 0 bases from J, the junction kept 17 bases outside the gene matches. DNA for the CDR3: TGTGCTAGTGCCTTACTTACAAGGACAGGGACGTTCTCCTATAATTCACCCCTCCACTTT. Its translation is CASALLTRTGTFSYNSPLHF.

This chain uses TRBV7-9 with TRBJ1-5; 9 bases match TRBD1. Trimming removed 1 base from V and 4 bases from J; junction bases left unmatched: 5. The CDR3 extends over 16 amino acids. Germline values: CDR1 SEHNR, CDR2 FQNEAQ (reference sequence). The CDR3 DNA is TGTGCCAGCAGCTTAGGGGCCGGGACAGGGAATCAGCCCCAGCATTTT. It translates to CASSLGAGTGNQPQHF.

The rearrangement links TRBV27 to TRBJ2-1; D is perhaps TRBD1 or TRBD2 (5 bases each). CDR3 size: 17 residues. Germline V gene lookup returns CDR1 MNHEY and CDR2 SMNVEV (reference sequence). Trimming removed 5 bases at V and 1 base at J, with 18 bases between. CDR3 amino acids: CASSTGWGKVSYNEQFF. The CDR3 nucleotides are TGTGCCAGCAGTACCGGCTGGGGGAAGGTGTCCTACAATGAGCAGTTCTTC.

The chain is built from TRBV4-2 and TRBJ2-3, with TRBD2 matching over 9 bases. The CDR3 covers 16 residues. In germline, CDR1 is LGHNA, CDR2 YNFKEQ. V shed 0 bases and J 4 bases; nucleotides not matched to a gene: 5. This CDR3 is CASSQEGAGGPDTQYF. CDR3 nucleotide sequence: TGTGCCAGCAGCCAAGAGGGGGCGGGGGGGCCAGATACGCAGTATTTT.

The chain links TRBV14 to TRBJ2-1, with TRBD2 identical over 8 bases. The CDR3 loop spans 17 amino acids. Germline V gene sequence: CDR1 SGHDN, CDR2 FVKESK. Trimming cost V 5 bases and J 8 bases; bases outside gene matches: 17. CDR3 sequence reads: CASSKGLRGGALDEQFF. DNA for the CDR3: TGTGCCAGCAGCAAGGGGCTTCGGGGGGGGGCCCTTGATGAGCAGTTCTTC.

Only one count was recorded for this clone. The rearrangement uses TRBV5-8 and TRBJ2-3; possible D gene TRBD2, 5 bases. The CDR3 contains 15 residues. Trimming removed 0 bases from V and 4 bases from J, with 12 bases in between. The germline gives CDR1 SGHTS, CDR2 YDEGEE. The CDR3 sequence: CASSLVASRADTQYF. Here the CDR3 DNA reads TGTGCCAGCAGCTTGGTGGCTAGCCGGGCAGATACGCAGTATTTT. The whole variable domain, filled in from reference TRBV5-8 and TRBJ2-3, reads EAGVTQSPTHLIKTRGQQATLRCSPISGHTSVYWYQQALGLGLQFLLWYDEGEERNRGNFPPRFSGRQFPNYSSELNVNALELEDSALYLCASSLVASRADTQYFGPGTRLTVL.

The chain joins TRBV12-3 or TRBV12-4 to TRBJ2-5, with no clear D. The V and J ends lost 3 bases and 3 bases respectively, with 2 bases between them. The CDR3 consists of 11 residues. The CDR3 DNA reads TGTGCCAGCAGTTTCAAAGAGACCCAGTACTTC. As protein: CASSFKETQYF.

The gene calls are TRBV7-2 and TRBJ1-1, with 7 bases identical to TRBD1. Germline lookup yields CDR1 SGHTA and CDR2 FQGNSA. V shed 2 bases, J shed 4 bases, and the junction held 10 bases outside the gene matches. The CDR3 extends over 16 amino acids. As DNA, the CDR3 is TGTGCCAGCAGCTTAAAAGGGGGCTTTGAGGTCACTGAAGCTTTCTTT. It codes for CASSLKGGFEVTEAFF. Complete variable domain (other parts from reference TRBV7-2 and TRBJ1-1): GAGVSQSPSNKVTEKGKDVELRCDPISGHTALYWYRQSLGQGLEFLIYFQGNSAPDKSGLPSDRFSAERTGGSVSTLTIQRTQQEDSAVYLCASSLKGGFEVTEAFFGQGTRLTVV.

This clone has only one observation. The chain recombines TRBV5-1 with TRBJ2-3, with 9 bases lining up with TRBD2. The germline V gene has CDR1 SGHRS and CDR2 YFSETQ. This CDR3 is built from 16 residues. V was clipped by 1 base and J by 3 bases; unmatched bases: 6. The CDR3, as DNA: TGCGCCAGCAGCTTGTCTAGCGGGAAACTGACAGATACGCAGTATTTT. It yields the protein CASSLSSGKLTDTQYF.

V is TRBV7-6 and J is TRBJ1-1; possible D gene TRBD1, 6 bases. Germline V CDR1 and CDR2: SGHVS, FNYEAQ. This CDR3 comprises 15 residues. V lost 1 base and J lost 5, with 14 bases in between. CDR3 in DNA: TGTGCCAGCAGCTTAGTGGGGGGCGGAGGAACTGAAGCTTTCTTT. Protein sequence: CASSLVGGGGTEAFF.

This sequence joins TRBV7-2 and TRBJ1-2, with a weak D call TRBD1 (5 bases). This CDR3 comprises 14 residues. V dropped 4 bases and J dropped 3 bases, with 12 bases sitting between them. Germline V lookup: CDR1 SGHTA, CDR2 FQGNSA. CDR3 region: CASSSRTGDYGYTF. The CDR3 region has the DNA TGTGCCAGCAGCTCTCGAACGGGGGACTATGGCTACACCTTC.

The J gene is TRBJ1-6, the V gene TRBV27; D remains unclear. Trimming left V 10 bases short and J 0 bases short, with 10 bases between. This CDR3 region has 14 residues. Germline V CDR1 and CDR2: MNHEY, SMNVEV (reference sequence). In DNA form, the CDR3 reads TGTGCCACCAGAGGTGTCTCCTATAATTCACCCCTCCACTTT. Its translation is CATRGVSYNSPLHF.

The J gene is TRBJ2-7, the V gene TRBV19, with D possibly being TRBD1 (5 bases). The CDR3 has 15 residues. CDR1 is LNHDA, CDR2 SQIVND, per germline (reference sequence). Trimming pared 3 bases from V and 2 bases from J, leaving 14 bases between. The CDR3 region is CASSMDRRAAYEQYF. CDR3 sequence (DNA): TGTGCCAGTAGTATGGATCGCAGGGCAGCCTACGAGCAGTACTTC.

V usage is TRBV5-6 and J usage is TRBJ2-1, with 7 bases fitting TRBD2. Germline V gives CDR1 SGHDT, CDR2 YYEEEE. The CDR3 runs to 15 residues. Unmatched junction bases numbered 5, after V lost 0 bases and J lost 5 bases. CDR3 nucleotides: TGTGCCAGCAGCTTGGCAGCGGGGCCGAACAATGAGCAGTTCTTC. Its translation: CASSLAAGPNNEQFF.

J is TRBJ2-5 and V is TRBV7-2; 14 bases map to TRBD2. This CDR3 has 15 amino acids. Germline V gene lookup returns CDR1 SGHTA and CDR2 FQGNSA. J was trimmed by 4 bases and V by 6 bases; bases with no gene match: 4. The CDR3 sequence: CASSRLAGGPETQYF. In DNA form, the CDR3 reads TGTGCCAGCAGTAGACTAGCGGGGGGGCCAGAGACCCAGTACTTC.

This clone has more than one count but fewer than ten. The rearrangement links TRBV4-1 to TRBJ2-7; the D gene is possibly TRBD1 (6 bases). This CDR3 spans 14 amino acids. Germline CDR1 is MGHRA and CDR2 is YSYEKL. Trimming shortened V by 0 bases and J by 3 bases, and 9 bases separated the two germline ends. CDR3 sequence (DNA): TGCGCCAGCAGCCAAGAACGCAGGGGCTACGAGCAGTACTTC. It encodes CASSQERRGYEQYF.

This sequence joins TRBV29-1 and TRBJ1-2; no firm D call. Per the germline V gene, CDR1 is SQVTM and CDR2 is ANQGSEA. The ends were cut back, 5 bases at V and 3 bases at J, with 10 bases in the middle. The CDR3 contains 12 residues. CDR3 bases: TGCAGCGTTCTCAGGAACGACTATGGCTACACCTTC. Amino acid sequence: CSVLRNDYGYTF.

This clone was observed a few times. CDR3 region: CASSQTQGSWGEQYF. In DNA, the CDR3 is TGCGCCAGCAGCCAAACCCAGGGAAGTTGGGGCGAGCAGTACTTC. The gene calls are TRBV4-1 and TRBJ2-7; D may be TRBD1 (5 bases). Germline V gene lookup returns CDR1 MGHRA and CDR2 YSYEKL. The V end lost 2 bases, the J end lost 6 bases, and 17 bases lay between the germline ends. This CDR3 is built from 15 residues.

The chain couples TRBV5-4 to TRBJ2-7, with TRBD2 matching over 11 bases. The CDR3 consists of 14 residues. V trimming: 4 bases; J trimming: 4 bases; junction bases outside the gene matches: 4. Germline V CDR1 and CDR2: SGHNT, YYREEE (reference sequence). CDR3 DNA: TGTGCCAGCAGCCCTGGGACTAGCGGATACGAGCAGTACTTC. It codes for CASSPGTSGYEQYF.